Below are 3 T cell receptor beta chains sequenced from a single sample in a study of blood T cells in healthy people across ages. Through a sample-barcoded 5' primer and a J-beta primer mix, a second PCR was run for roughly 6 to 12 cycles. MiXCR, applied by TCRdb to the 5' RACE reads, yields one record per CDR3 protein. The sample carries about 800,000 distinct CDR3 sequences, approximately 25% recorded once. These same data were also listed under a study on T cells of mothers and their children.

Specimen: blood. These receptors came from a boy younger than 18 in good health.

The J gene is TRBJ1-6, the V gene TRBV6-5, with 8 bases that match TRBD1. Germline V gives CDR1 MNHEY, CDR2 SVGAGI. V lost 6 bases and J lost 8; bases outside the gene matches: 9. This CDR3 is built from 15 residues. The CDR3 is CASRDWTGSYSPLHF. CDR3 nucleotides: TGTGCCAGCAGGGACTGGACAGGGTCTTATTCACCCCTCCACTTT.

This clonotype was seen only a few times. The chain combines TRBV6-6 with TRBJ1-3, with TRBD1 as a possible D gene (5 bases). The V gene lost 7 bases and the J gene lost 3 bases, with 13 bases spanning the gap. Germline-derived CDR1 and CDR2 are MNHNY and SVGAGI (reference sequence). This CDR3 is 14 amino acids long. CDR3 residues: CASIDGGYGNTIYF. CDR3 sequence (DNA): TGTGCCAGCATCGACGGGGGTTATGGAAACACCATATATTTT.

The chain joins TRBV7-2 to TRBJ1-6; D remains unclear. The germline gives CDR1 SGHTA, CDR2 FQGNSA. The V end lost 5 bases, the J end lost 5 bases, and 13 bases lay between the germline ends. The CDR3 has 15 residues. The CDR3 DNA reads TGTGCCAGCAGCCCAGAAAGCCAGAATAATTCACCCCTCCACTTT. Encoded protein: CASSPESQNNSPLHF.